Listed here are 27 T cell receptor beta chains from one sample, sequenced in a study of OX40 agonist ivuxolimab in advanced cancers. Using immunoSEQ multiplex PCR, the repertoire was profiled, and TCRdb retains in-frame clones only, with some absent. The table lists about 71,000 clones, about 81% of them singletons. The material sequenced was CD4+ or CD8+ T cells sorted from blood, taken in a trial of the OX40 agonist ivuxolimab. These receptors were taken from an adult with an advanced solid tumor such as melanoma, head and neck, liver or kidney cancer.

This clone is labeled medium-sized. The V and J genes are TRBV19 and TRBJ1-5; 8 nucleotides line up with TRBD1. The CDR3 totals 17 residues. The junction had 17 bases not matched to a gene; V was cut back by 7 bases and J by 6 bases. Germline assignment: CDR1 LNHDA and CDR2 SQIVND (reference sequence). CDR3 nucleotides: TGTGCCAGTACCACCTACCCACTTAACAGGGGGGCTCAGCCCCAGCATTTT. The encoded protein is CASTTYPLNRGAQPQHF.

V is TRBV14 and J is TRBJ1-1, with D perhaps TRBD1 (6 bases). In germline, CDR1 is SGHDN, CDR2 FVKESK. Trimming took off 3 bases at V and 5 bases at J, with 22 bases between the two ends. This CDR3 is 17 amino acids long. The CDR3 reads CASSHDWTVSMDTEAFF. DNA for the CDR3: TGTGCCAGCAGCCACGATTGGACAGTCTCGATGGATACTGAAGCTTTCTTT.

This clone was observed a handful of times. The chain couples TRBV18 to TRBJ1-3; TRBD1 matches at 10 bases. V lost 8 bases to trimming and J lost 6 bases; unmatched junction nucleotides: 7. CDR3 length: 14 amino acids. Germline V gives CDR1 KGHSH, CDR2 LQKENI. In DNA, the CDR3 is TGTGCCAGCGCCGGGACAGGGGAGCTAAACACCATATATTTT. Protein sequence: CASAGTGELNTIYF.

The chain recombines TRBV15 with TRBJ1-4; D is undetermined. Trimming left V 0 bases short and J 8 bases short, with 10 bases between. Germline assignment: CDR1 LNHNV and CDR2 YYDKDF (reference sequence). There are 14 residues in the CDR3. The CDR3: CATSRDLIGEKLFF. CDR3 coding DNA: TGTGCCACCAGCAGAGACCTAATAGGGGAAAAACTGTTTTTT.

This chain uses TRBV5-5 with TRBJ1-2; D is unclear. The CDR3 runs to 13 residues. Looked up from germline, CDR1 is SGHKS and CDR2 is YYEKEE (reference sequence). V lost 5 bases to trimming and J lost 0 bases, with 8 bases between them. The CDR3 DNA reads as TGTGCCAGCAGAGAGACCGCTAACTATGGCTACACCTTC. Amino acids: CASRETANYGYTF.

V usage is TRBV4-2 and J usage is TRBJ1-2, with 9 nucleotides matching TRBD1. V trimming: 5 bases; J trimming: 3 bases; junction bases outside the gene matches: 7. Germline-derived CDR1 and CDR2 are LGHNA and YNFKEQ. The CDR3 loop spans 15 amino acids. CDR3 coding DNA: TGTGCCAGCAGCTTCGGGACAGGGTATGACTATGGCTACACCTTC. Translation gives CASSFGTGYDYGYTF.

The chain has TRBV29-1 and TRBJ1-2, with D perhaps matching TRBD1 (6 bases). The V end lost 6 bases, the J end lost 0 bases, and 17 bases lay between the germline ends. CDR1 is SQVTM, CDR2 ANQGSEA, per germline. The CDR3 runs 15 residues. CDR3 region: CSVGHSGHTNYGYTF. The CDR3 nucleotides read TGCAGCGTGGGACACTCCGGACACACTAACTATGGCTACACCTTC.

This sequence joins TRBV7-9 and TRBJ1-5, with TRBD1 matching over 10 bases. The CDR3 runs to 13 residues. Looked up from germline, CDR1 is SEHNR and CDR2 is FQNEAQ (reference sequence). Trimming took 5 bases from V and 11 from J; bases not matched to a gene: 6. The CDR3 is CASSGTGEGAQHF. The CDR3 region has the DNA TGTGCCAGCAGCGGGACAGGGGAAGGAGCCCAGCATTTT. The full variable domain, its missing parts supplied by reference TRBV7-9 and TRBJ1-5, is DTGVSQNPRHKITKRGQNVTFRCDPISEHNRLYWYRQTLGQGPEFLTYFQNEAQLEKSRLLSDRFSAERPKGSFSTLEIQRTEQGDSAMYLCASSGTGEGAQHFGDGTRLSIL.

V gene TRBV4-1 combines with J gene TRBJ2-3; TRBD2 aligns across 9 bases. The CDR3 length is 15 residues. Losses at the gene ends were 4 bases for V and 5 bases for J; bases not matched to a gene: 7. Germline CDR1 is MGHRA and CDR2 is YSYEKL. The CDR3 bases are TGCGCCAGCAGCCTGGGCGGGAGGGCGGAAGATACGCAGTATTTT. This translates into CASSLGGRAEDTQYF.

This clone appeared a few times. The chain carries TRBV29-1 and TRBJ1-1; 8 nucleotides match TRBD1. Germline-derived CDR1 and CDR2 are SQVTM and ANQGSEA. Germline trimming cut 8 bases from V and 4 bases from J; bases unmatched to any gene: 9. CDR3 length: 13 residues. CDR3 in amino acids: CSIRTGQSTEAFF. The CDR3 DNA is TGCAGCATCAGGACAGGGCAGAGCACTGAAGCTTTCTTT.

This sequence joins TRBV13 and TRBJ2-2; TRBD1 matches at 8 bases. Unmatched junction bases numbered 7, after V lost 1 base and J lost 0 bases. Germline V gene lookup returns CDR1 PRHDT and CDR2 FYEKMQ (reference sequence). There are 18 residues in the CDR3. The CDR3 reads CASSLVFTGGANTGELFF. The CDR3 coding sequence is TGTGCCAGCAGCTTAGTGTTTACAGGGGGTGCGAACACCGGGGAGCTGTTTTTT.

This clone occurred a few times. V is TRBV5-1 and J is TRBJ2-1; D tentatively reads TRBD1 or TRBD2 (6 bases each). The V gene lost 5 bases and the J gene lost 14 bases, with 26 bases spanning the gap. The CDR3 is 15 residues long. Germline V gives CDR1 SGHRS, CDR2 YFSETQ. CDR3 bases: TGCGCCAGCAGTCTCACTACGACAGGCCGGGAGAGGGAGTTCTTC. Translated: CASSLTTTGREREFF.

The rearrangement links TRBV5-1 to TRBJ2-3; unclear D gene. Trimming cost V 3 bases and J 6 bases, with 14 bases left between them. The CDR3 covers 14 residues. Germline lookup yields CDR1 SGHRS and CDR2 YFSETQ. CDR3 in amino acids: CASSSPLLADTQYF. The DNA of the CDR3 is TGCGCCAGCAGCTCCCCCTTGCTGGCGGATACGCAGTATTTT. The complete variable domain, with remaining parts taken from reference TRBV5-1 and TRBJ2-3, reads KAGVTQTPRYLIKTRGQQVTLSCSPISGHRSVSWYQQTPGQGLQFLFEYFSETQRNKGNFPGRFSGRQFSNSRSEMNVSTLELGDSALYLCASSSPLLADTQYFGPGTRLTVL.

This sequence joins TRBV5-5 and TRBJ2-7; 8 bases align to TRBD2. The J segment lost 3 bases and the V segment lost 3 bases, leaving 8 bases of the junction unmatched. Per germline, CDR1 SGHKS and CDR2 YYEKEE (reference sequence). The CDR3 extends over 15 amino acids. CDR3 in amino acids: CASSSKSGLGYEQYF. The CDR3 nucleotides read TGTGCCAGCAGCTCCAAGTCGGGACTAGGCTACGAGCAGTACTTC.

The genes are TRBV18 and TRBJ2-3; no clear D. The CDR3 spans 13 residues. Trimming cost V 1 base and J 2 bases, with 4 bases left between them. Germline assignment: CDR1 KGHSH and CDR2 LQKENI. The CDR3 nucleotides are TGTGCCAGCTCACCACGGTTCACAGATACGCAGTATTTT. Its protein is CASSPRFTDTQYF.

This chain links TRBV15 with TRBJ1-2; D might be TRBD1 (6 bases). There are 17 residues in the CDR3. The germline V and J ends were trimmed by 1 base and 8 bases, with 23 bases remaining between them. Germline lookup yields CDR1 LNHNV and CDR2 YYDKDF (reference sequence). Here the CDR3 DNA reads TGTGCCACCAGCAGAGCTGGGGGCGCTACCCTAGGCGGGGGCTACACCTTC. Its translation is CATSRAGGATLGGGYTF.

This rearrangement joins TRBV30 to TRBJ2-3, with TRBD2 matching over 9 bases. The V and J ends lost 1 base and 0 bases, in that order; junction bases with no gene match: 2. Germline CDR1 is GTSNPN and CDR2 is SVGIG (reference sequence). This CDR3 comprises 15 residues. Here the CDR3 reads CAWSDSGRSTDTQYF. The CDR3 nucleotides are TGTGCCTGGAGTGATAGCGGGAGAAGCACAGATACGCAGTATTTT. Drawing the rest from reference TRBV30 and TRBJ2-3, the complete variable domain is SQTIHQWPATLVQPVGSPLSLECTVEGTSNPNLYWYRQAAGRGLQLLFYSVGIGQISSEVPQNLSASRPQDRQFILSSKKLLLSDSGFYLCAWSDSGRSTDTQYFGPGTRLTVL.

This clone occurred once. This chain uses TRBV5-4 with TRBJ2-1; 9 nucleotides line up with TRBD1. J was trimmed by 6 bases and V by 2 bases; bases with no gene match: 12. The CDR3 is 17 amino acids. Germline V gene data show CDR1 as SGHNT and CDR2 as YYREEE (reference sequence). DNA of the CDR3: TGTGCCAGCAGCTTAGGCTTACCGGGACAGGGAGGCAATGAGCAGTTCTTC. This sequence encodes CASSLGLPGQGGNEQFF.

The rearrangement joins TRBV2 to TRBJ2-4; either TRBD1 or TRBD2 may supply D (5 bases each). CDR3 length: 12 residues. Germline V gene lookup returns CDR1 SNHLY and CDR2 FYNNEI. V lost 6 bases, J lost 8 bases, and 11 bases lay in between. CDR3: CASSEGRYIQYF. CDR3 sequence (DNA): TGTGCCAGCAGCGAGGGACGGTACATTCAGTACTTC.

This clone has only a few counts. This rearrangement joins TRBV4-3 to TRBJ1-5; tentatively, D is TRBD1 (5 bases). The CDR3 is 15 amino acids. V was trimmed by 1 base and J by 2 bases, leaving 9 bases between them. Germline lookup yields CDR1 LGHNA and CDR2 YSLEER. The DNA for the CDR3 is TGCGCCAGCAGCCAAGGTCGAGGGGGCAATCAGCCCCAGCATTTT. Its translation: CASSQGRGGNQPQHF.

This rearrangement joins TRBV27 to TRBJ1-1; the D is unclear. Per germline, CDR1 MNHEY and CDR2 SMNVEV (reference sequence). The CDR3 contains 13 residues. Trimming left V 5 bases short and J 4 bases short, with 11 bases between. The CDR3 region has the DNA TGTGCCAGCAGTACGAAAGGAGGCACTGAAGCTTTCTTT. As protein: CASSTKGGTEAFF.

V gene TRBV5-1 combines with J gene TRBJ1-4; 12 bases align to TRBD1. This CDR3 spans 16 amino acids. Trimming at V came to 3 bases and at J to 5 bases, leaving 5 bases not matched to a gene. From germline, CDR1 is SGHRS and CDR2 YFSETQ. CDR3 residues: CASSSGTGGPNEKLFF. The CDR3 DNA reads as TGCGCCAGCAGCTCCGGGACAGGGGGCCCAAATGAAAAACTGTTTTTT.

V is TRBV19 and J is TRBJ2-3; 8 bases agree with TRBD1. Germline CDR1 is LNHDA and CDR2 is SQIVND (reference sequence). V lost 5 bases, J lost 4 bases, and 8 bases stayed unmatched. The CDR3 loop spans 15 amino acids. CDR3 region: CASSEGQGESDTQYF. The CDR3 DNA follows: TGTGCCAGTAGTGAAGGACAGGGCGAATCAGATACGCAGTATTTT.

As DNA, the CDR3 is TGTGCCAGCAGGCAGGGGGCGGGCTACACCTTC. Protein: CASRQGAGYTF. The chain recombines TRBV5-4 with TRBJ1-2, with 8 bases lining up with TRBD1. The germline CDR1 and CDR2 sequences are SGHNT and YYREEE (reference sequence). The V segment lost 5 bases and the J segment 8 bases; nucleotides outside the gene matches: 2. The CDR3 runs to 11 residues.

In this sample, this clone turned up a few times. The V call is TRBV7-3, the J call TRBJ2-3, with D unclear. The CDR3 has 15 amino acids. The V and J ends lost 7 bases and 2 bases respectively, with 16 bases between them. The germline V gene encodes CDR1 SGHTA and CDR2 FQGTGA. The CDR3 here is CASTGFSVITDTQYF. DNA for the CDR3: TGTGCCAGCACCGGCTTTTCAGTTATCACAGATACGCAGTATTTT. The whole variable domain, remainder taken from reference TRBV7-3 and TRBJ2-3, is GAGVSQTPSNKVTEKGKYVELRCDPISGHTALYWYRQSLGQGPEFLIYFQGTGAADDSGLPNDRFFAVRPEGSVSTLKIQRTERGDSAVYLCASTGFSVITDTQYFGPGTRLTVL.

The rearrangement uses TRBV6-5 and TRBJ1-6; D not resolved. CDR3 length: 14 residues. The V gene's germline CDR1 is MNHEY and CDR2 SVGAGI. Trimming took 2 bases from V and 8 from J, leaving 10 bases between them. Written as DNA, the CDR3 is TGTGCCAGCAGTTACACGGATTTTGATTCACCCCTCCACTTT. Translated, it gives CASSYTDFDSPLHF.

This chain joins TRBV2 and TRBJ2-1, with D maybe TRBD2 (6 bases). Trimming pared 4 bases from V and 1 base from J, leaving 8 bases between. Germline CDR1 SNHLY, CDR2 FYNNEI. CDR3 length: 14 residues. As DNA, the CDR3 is TGTGCCAGCAGTGGGACTACGTCCTACAATGAGCAGTTCTTC. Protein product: CASSGTTSYNEQFF.